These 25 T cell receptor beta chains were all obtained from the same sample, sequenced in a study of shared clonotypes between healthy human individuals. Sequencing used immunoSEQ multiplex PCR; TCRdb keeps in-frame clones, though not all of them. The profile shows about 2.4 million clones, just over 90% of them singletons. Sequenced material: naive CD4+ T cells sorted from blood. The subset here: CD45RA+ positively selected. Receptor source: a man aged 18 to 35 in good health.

Here the CDR3 reads CASSLGMSPAQQYF. The CDR3 DNA reads TGCGCCAGCAGCTTGGGGATGAGTCCGGCTCAACAGTACTTC. The chain has TRBV5-1 and TRBJ2-7; the D is unclear. Trimming removed 0 bases at V and 10 bases at J, with 17 bases between. The CDR3 is made up of 14 amino acids. Germline lookup yields CDR1 SGHRS and CDR2 YFSETQ.

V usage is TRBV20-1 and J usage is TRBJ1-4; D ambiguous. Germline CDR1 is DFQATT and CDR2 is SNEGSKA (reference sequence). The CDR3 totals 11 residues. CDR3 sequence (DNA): TGCAGGGGCGCGTCGGGTGAAAAACTGTTTTTT. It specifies CRGASGEKLFF.

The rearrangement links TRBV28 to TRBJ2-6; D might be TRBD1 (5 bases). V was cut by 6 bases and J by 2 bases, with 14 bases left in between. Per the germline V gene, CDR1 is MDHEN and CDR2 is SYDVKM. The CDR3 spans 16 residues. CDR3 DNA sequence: TGTGCCAGCAGCCCCCCCTCGACAGCTGGGGCCAACGTCCTGACTTTC. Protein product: CASSPPSTAGANVLTF. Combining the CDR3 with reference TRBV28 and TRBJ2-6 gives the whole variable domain DVKVTQSSRYLVKRTGEKVFLECVQDMDHENMFWYRQDPGLGLRLIYFSYDVKMKEKGDIPEGYSVSREKKERFSLILESASTNQTSMYLCASSPPSTAGANVLTFGAGSRLTVL.

CDR3 bases: TGTGCCAGTAGTCGGGACCGATCGGAGACCCAGTACTTC. Amino acid sequence: CASSRDRSETQYF. The chain is built from TRBV19 and TRBJ2-5, with D perhaps being TRBD1 or TRBD2 (5 bases each). Germline-derived CDR1 and CDR2 are LNHDA and SQIVND (reference sequence). V was clipped by 5 bases and J by 5 bases, with 12 bases between them. The CDR3 has 13 residues.

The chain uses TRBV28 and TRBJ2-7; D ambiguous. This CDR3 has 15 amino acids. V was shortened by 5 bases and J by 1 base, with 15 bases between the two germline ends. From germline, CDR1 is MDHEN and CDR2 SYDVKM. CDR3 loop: CASSAHGSSSYEQYF. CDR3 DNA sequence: TGTGCCAGCAGTGCCCATGGTTCTTCATCCTACGAGCAGTACTTC.

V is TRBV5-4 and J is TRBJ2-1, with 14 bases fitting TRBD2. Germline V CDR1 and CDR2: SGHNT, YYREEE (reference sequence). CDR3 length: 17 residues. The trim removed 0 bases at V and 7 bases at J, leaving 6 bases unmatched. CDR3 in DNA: TGTGCCAGCAGCTTGGATGGGACTAGCGGGAGTAGGAATGAGCAGTTCTTC. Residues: CASSLDGTSGSRNEQFF.

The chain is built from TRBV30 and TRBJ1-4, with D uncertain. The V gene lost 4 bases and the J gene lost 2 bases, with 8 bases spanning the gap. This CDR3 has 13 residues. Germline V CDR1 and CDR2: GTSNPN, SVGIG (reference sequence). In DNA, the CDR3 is TGTGCCTGGATGGCTCAGACTAATGAAAAACTGTTTTTT. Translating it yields CAWMAQTNEKLFF.

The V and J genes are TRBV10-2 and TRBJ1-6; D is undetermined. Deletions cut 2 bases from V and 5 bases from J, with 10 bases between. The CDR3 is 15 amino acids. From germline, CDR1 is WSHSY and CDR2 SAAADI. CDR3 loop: CASSERESHNSPLHF. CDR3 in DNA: TGCGCCAGCAGTGAGAGGGAATCCCATAATTCACCCCTCCACTTT.

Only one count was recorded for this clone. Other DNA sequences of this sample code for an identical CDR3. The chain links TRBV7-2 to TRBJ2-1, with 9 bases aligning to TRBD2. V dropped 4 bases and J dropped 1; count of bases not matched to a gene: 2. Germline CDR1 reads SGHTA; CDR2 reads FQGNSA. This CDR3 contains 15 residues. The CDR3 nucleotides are TGTGCCAGCAGCTCGACTAGCGGATCCTACAATGAGCAGTTCTTC. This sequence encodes CASSSTSGSYNEQFF.

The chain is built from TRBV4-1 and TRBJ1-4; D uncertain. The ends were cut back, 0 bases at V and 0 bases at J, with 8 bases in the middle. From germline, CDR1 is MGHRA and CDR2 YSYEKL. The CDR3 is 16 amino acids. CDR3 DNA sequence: TGCGCCAGCAGCCAAGAAGCGGTTTCAACTAATGAAAAACTGTTTTTT. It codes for CASSQEAVSTNEKLFF.

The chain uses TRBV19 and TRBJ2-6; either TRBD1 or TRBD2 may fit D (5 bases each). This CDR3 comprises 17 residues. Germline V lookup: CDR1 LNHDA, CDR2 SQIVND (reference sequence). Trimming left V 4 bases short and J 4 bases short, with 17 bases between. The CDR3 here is CASSNSGTLGGANVLTF. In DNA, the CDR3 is TGTGCCAGTAGTAACTCCGGGACCTTGGGGGGGGCCAACGTCCTGACTTTC.

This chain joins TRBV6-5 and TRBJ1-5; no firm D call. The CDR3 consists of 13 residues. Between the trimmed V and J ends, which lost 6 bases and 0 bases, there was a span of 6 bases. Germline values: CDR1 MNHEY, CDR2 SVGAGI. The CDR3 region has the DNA TGTGCCAGCAGGCCCAATAGCAATCAGCCCCAGCATTTT. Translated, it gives CASRPNSNQPQHF.

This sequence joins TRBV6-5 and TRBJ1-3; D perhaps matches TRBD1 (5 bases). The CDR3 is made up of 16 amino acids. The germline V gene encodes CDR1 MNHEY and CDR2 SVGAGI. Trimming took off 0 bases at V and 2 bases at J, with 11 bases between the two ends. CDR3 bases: TGTGCCAGCAGTTACTCCCTGGGGGTAACTGGAAACACCATATATTTT. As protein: CASSYSLGVTGNTIYF.

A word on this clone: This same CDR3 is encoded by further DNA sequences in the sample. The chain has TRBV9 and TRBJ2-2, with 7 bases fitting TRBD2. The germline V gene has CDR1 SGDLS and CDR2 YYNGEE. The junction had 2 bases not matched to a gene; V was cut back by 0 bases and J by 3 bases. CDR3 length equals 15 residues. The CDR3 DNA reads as TGTGCCAGCAGCGTAGGCGGGAGTTACACCGGGGAGCTGTTTTTT. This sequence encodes CASSVGGSYTGELFF.

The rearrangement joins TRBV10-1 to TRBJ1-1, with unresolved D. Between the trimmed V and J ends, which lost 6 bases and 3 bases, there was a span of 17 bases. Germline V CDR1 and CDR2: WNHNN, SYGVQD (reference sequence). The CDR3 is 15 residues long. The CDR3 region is CASSDGPSGDTEAFF. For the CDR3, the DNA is TGCGCCAGCAGCGATGGACCCTCCGGGGACACTGAAGCTTTCTTT.

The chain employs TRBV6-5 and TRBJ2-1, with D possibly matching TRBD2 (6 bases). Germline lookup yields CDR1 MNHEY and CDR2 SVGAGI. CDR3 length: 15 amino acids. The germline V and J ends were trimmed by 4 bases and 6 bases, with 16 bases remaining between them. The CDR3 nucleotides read TGTGCCAGCAGTTTAGGGGCGCTCGGGGGCAATGAGCAGTTCTTC. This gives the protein CASSLGALGGNEQFF.

The CDR3 DNA is TGTGCCAGTAGTACCCCGACAGTGAACACTGAAGCTTTCTTT. Protein product: CASSTPTVNTEAFF. The genes are TRBV19 and TRBJ1-1; D is perhaps TRBD1 (5 bases). Germline V gene data show CDR1 as LNHDA and CDR2 as SQIVND (reference sequence). The CDR3 extends over 14 amino acids. The V end was cut by 4 bases, the J end by 0 bases, with 9 bases between.

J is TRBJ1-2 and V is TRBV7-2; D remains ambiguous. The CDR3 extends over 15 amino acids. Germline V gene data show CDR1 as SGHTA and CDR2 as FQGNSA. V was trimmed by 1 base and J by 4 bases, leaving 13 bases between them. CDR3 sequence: CASSLGGEGFYGYTF. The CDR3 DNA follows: TGTGCCAGCAGCTTAGGCGGTGAAGGTTTCTATGGCTACACCTTC.

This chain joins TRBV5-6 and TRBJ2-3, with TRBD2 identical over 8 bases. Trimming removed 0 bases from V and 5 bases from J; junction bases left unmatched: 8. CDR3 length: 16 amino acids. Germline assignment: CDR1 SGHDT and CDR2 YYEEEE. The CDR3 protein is CASSLVPGGARDTQYF. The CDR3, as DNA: TGTGCCAGCAGCTTGGTTCCCGGGGGGGCTAGAGATACGCAGTATTTT.

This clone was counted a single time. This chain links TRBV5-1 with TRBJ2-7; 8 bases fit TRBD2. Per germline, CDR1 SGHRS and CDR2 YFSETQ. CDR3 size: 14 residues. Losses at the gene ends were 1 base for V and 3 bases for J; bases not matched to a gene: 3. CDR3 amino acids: CASSLYGRDYEQYF. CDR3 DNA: TGCGCCAGCAGCTTGTACGGGAGGGACTACGAGCAGTACTTC.

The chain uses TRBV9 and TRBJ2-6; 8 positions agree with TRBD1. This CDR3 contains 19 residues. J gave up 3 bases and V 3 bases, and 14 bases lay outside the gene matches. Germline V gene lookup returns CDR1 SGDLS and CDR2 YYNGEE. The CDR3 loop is CASSETGQGLKGGANVLTF. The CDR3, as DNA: TGTGCCAGCAGCGAAACCGGACAGGGACTCAAGGGTGGGGCCAACGTCCTGACTTTC.

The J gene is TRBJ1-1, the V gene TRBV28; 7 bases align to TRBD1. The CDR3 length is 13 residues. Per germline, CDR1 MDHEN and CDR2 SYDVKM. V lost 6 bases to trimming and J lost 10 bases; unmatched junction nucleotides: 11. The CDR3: CASRQNRQGRAFF. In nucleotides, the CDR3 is TGTGCCAGCAGGCAGAATCGACAGGGACGAGCTTTCTTT.

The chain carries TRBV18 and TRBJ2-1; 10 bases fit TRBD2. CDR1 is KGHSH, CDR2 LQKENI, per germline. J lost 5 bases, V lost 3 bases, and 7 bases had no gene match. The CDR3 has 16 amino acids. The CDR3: CASSPPGLAENNEQFF. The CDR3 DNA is TGTGCCAGCTCACCCCCAGGACTAGCGGAGAACAATGAGCAGTTCTTC.

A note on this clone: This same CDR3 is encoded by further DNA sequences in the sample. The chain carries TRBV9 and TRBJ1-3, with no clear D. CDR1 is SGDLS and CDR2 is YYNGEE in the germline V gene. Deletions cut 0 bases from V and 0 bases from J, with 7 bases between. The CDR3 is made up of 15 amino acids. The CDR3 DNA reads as TGTGCCAGCAGCGTAGCGGGTAACTCTGGAAACACCATATATTTT. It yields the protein CASSVAGNSGNTIYF.

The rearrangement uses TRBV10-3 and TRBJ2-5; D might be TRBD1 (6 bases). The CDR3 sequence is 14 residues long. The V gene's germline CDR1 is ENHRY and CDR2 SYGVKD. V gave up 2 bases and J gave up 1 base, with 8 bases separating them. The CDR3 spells CAISESRGQETQYF. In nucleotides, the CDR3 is TGTGCCATCAGTGAGAGCAGGGGCCAAGAGACCCAGTACTTC.